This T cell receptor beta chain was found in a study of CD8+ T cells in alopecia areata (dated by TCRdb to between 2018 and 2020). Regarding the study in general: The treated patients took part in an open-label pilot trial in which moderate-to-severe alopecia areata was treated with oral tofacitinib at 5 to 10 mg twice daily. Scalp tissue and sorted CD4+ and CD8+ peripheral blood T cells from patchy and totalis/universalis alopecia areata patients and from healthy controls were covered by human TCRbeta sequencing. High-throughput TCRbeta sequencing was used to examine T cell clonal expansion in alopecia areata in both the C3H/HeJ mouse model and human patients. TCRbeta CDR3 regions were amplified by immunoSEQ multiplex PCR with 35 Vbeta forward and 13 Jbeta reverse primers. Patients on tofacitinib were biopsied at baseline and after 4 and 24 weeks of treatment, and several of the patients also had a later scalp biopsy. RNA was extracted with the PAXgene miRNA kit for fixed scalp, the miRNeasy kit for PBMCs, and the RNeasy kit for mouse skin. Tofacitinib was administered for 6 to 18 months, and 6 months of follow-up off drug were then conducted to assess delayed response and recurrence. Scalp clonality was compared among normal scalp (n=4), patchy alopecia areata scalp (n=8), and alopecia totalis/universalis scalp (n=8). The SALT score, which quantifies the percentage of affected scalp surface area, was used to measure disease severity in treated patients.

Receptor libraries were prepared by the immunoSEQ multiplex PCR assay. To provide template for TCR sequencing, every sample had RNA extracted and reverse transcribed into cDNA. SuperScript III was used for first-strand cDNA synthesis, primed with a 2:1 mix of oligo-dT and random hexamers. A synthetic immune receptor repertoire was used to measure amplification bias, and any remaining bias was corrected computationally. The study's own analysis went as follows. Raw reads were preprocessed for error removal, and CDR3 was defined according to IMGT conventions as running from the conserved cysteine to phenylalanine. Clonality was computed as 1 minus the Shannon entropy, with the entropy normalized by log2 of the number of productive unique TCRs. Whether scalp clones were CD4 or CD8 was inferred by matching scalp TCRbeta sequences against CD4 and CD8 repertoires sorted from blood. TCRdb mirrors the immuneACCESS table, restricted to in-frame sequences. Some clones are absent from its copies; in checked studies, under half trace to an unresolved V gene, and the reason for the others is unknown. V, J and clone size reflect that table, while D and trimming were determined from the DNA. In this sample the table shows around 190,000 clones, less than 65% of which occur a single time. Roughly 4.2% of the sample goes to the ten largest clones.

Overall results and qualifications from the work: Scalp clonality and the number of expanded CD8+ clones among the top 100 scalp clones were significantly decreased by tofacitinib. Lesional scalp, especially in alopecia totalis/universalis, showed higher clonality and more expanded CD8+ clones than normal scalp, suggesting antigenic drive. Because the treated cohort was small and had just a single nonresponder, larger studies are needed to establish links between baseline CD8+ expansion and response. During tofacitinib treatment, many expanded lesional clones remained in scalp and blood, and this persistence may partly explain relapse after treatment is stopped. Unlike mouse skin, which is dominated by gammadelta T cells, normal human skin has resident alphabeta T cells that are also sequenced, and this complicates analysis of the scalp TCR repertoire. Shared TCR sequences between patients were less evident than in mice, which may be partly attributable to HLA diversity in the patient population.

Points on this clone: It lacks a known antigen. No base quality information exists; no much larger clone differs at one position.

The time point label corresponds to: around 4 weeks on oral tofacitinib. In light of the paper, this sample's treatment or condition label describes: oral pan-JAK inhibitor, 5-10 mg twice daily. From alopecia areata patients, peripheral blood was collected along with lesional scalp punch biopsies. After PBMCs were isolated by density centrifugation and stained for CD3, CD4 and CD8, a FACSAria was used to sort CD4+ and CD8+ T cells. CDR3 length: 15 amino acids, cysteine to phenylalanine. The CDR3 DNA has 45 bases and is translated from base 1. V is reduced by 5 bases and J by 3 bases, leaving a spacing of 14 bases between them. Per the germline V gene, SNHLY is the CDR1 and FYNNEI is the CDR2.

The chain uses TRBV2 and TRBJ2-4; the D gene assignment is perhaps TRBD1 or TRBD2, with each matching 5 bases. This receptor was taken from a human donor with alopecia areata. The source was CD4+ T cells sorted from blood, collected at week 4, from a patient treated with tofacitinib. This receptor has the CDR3 CASSPGTTYKNIQYF. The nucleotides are TGTGCCAGCAGTCCCGGGACGACTTACAAAAACATTCAGTACTTC.